The T cell receptor (beta chain) described here comes from a study of shared clonotypes between healthy human individuals. Study overall: Each donor had three CD4 naive, three CD4 memory, two CD8 naive and one CD8 memory plate.

Per the authors' pipeline: Sequence data from immunoSEQ were junction-only and lacked quality scores; consequently, filtering differed. Method: immunoSEQ multiplex PCR; TCRdb's copy keeps in-frame clones and lacks some. Clonal size and the V and J genes are those of that table, whereas D and trimming came from the DNA. The table includes roughly 590,000 clones, 95% detected once. CD8 cells regarded as naive lacked CD45RO, were positively chosen for CCR7, and omitted terminally differentiated effector memory CD45RA+ cells. None of the donors, who were healthy HIV-negative adults, had recently had acute infections or vaccinations. The specimen was naive CD8+ T cells sorted from blood. This TCR was sampled from a woman younger than 45 in good health.

The CDR3 region is CASSPAPRPPVGTEAFF. The CDR3 coding sequence is TGTGCCAGCAGCCCAGCCCCCCGACCGCCTGTGGGCACTGAAGCTTTCTTT. The gene calls are TRBV5-4 and TRBJ1-1; no clear D. Germline CDR1 is SGHNT and CDR2 is YYREEE (reference sequence). CDR3 size: 17 residues. V lost 4 bases and J 4 bases, leaving 23 bases between the germline ends.